This T cell receptor beta chain stems from a study of T cell repertoires in cytomegalovirus infection. There are a few counts of this clonotype. What it binds is not known. TCRdb passed the reads through MiXCR, listing each CDR3 protein once. The sample has about 740,000 distinct CDR3 sequences; around 35% are singletons. This CDR3 comprises 14 residues. V gave up 6 bases and J gave up 5 bases; unmatched junction bases: 8. Germline V gene sequence: CDR1 WSHSY, CDR2 SAAADI. The sample was cultured PBMCs, taken from culture after CMV antigen stimulation. The chain combines TRBV10-2 with TRBJ2-5, with 8 bases fitting TRBD1. This clonotype was sampled from a human donor in good health (CMV status not recorded). Some clones in this sample may be carry-over from other donors' samples. CDR3 region: CASRNQGAWETQYF. The CDR3 DNA reads as TGCGCCAGCAGAAACCAGGGGGCTTGGGAGACCCAGTACTTC.